This T cell receptor (beta chain) came from a study of T cell responses to AZD1222 COVID-19 vaccine. Study at large: Whether given at about 4 or about 12 weeks, second doses were pooled. Notes on the study in general: Baseline serostatus was positive in only six AZD1222 recipients. Breadth and depth of Spike-specific TCRs rose after two AZD1222 doses.

On this clone: Its antigen is undetermined.

Repertoires were generated with immunoSEQ multiplex PCR, while TCRdb's copy carries only in-frame clones and drops some. Of approximately 140,000 clones in the sample, about 89% were seen once. V was shortened by 6 bases and J by 0 bases, with 24 bases between the two germline ends. Germline CDR1 is SQVTM and CDR2 is ANQGSEA. The CDR3 has 18 residues. Sequences were derived from peripheral blood, sampled on day 0 of AZD1222 vaccination. The sequence derives from an adult in good health. The rearrangement links TRBV29-1 to TRBJ2-4; D is possibly TRBD1 (6 bases). The CDR3 is CSVETGALTPGAKNIQYF. CDR3 bases: TGCAGCGTCGAGACAGGCGCACTTACCCCAGGAGCCAAAAACATTCAGTACTTC.